This T cell receptor beta chain was profiled in a study of blood T cell repertoires in COVID-19. About the study: Specimens from acute and convalescent COVID-19 originated in the United States, Italy and Spain. From T cells, B-cell-depleted T cells, or PBMCs came the material, which was cDNA or gDNA.

Sequencing used immunoSEQ multiplex PCR; TCRdb keeps in-frame clones, though not all of them. The top ten clones hold approximately 12% of a sample with around 170,000 clones, more than 80% of them seen once. Either two negative PCRs, clearance, or symptom resolution qualified Cohort 3 donors as recovered. The sequencing sample was made of PBMCs or T cells enriched from blood (not recorded which). This TCR derives from a man in his fifties who had recovered from COVID-19.

CDR3 coding DNA: TGTGCCAGCAGCCAAGGAGGGTTTAACACCGGGGAGCTGTTTTTT. This sequence encodes CASSQGGFNTGELFF. The chain combines TRBV4-2 with TRBJ2-2; possible D gene TRBD2, 5 bases. CDR1 LGHNA and CDR2 YNFKEQ come from the germline V gene. The CDR3 contains 15 residues. Trimming removed 1 base from V and 2 bases from J, with 8 bases in between.